Detailed here is one TCR beta chain. The CDR3 sequence is 13 residues long. In germline, CDR1 is MGHRA, CDR2 YSYEKL. V was pared by 7 bases and J by 8 bases, with 18 bases between. Data came from immunoSEQ multiplex PCR; TCRdb stores just in-frame clones and leaves some out. The data contain 150,000 to 200,000 clones, over 85% of them singletons. These data are taken from a study of control samples from healthy donors and cancer patients. The sample was blood. The TCR comes from a young man in good health. The rearrangement uses TRBV4-1 and TRBJ2-7; the D gene is possibly TRBD1 (6 bases). CDR3 protein: CASKSVRDTKQYF. CDR3 DNA sequence: TGCGCCAGCAAGTCCGTCCGGGACACTAAGCAGTACTTC.